This T cell receptor beta chain was identified in a study of cytomegalovirus exposure and HLA in healthy donors. Germline V gene sequence: CDR1 SGHRS, CDR2 YFSETQ. This CDR3 spans 15 amino acids. V lost 4 bases and J lost 2; bases outside the gene matches: 5. 13 Jbeta primers and 60 Vbeta primers were used for the PCR. Here immunoSEQ multiplex PCR was the method, and the copy in TCRdb shows in-frame clones only, minus some. The sample has just under 95,000 clones; roughly 80% are singletons. This chain connects TRBV5-1 to TRBJ2-3; 9 bases agree with TRBD1. The TCR was taken from a girl aged 2 to 10 in good health and CMV-seropositive. The sequenced material came from PBMCs. The CDR3 is CASSQQGAYTDTQYF. The CDR3 bases are TGCGCCAGCAGCCAACAGGGGGCGTACACAGATACGCAGTATTTT.